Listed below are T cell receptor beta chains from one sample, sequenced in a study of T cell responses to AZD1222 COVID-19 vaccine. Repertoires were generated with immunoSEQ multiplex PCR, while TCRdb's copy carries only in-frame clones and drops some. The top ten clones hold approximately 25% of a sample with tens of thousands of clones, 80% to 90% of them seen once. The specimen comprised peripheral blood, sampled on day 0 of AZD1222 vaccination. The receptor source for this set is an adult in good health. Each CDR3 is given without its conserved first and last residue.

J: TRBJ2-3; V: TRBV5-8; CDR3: ASSAGTGVSDTQY
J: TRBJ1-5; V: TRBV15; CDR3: ATRRGQYSNQPQH
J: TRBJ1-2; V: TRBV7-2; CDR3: ASSPNAVISGYT
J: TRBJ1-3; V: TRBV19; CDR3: ASSRGQGATGNTIY
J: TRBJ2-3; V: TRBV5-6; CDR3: ASSPRTGMASITDTQY
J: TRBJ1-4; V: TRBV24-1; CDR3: ATSVGGAFCKLF
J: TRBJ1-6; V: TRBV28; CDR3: ASSAGQPNSPLH
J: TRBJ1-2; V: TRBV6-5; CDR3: ASRVDGTNLYGYT
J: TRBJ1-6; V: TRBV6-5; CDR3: ASSLGDRAVTPLH
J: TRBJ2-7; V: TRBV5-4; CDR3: ASSRSTGQSYEQY
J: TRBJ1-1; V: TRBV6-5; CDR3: ASSSGRMGDTEAF
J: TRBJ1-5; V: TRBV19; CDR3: ASSDGQVSNQPQH
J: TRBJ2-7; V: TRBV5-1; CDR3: ASSVGQQYEQY
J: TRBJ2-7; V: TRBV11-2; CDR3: ASSFTHSYEQY